Listed below are T cell receptor beta chains from one sample, sequenced in a study of shared clonotypes between healthy human individuals. Clones were read by immunoSEQ multiplex PCR, and TCRdb kept only the in-frame ones, dropping some. Here the sample spans about 2.5 million clones, approximately 90% being singletons. The sequencing sample was made of naive CD4+ T cells from PBMCs. All receptors come from a man between 18 and 35 years old in good health. Some clones in this sample may be carry-over from other donors' samples. The CDR3 runs from the conserved cysteine through the conserved F or W. Fields, in order: D gene, V gene, J gene, clone size, CDR3 DNA, CDR3 protein. The D gene is left open where the match is weak. Size values are once, few and many counts, or a class for expanded clones, and some rows have none.

.,TRBV27,TRBJ2-7,.,TGTGCCAGCAGTTCCAAATACGAGCAGTACTTC,CASSSKYEQYF
.,TRBV6-1,TRBJ2-1,.,TGTGCCAGCACTAGGGGTCCCTCCTACAATGAGCAGTTCTTC,CASTRGPSYNEQFF
TRBD2,TRBV6-5,TRBJ2-7,.,TGTGCCAGCAGTTACTCCGGGAGACTAGCTCTTTACGAGCAGTACTTC,CASSYSGRLALYEQYF
.,TRBV6-1,TRBJ2-5,.,TGTGCCATAATCAAACCGGGAGCCCAAGAGACCCAGTACTTC,CAIIKPGAQETQYF
TRBD2,TRBV6-6,TRBJ2-5,.,TGTGCCAGCACCGGGACTAGCGGGAGTTGGGAGACCCAGTACTTC,CASTGTSGSWETQYF
TRBD1,TRBV5-1,TRBJ2-3,.,TGCGCCAGCAGCCAACCGGTCGGGCAGGGGGCTGCAGATACGCAGTATTTT,CASSQPVGQGAADTQYF
.,TRBV30,TRBJ2-7,.,TGTGCCTGGACAGGGGACGGGCACGAGCAGTACTTC,CAWTGDGHEQYF
.,TRBV5-4,TRBJ2-5,.,TGTGCCAGCAGCCGTGGGACCGTCGGGGAGACCCAGTACTTC,CASSRGTVGETQYF
.,TRBV5-1,TRBJ1-1,.,TGCGCCAGCAGCTTGCTGGGCCGGGGGAACACTGAAGCTTTCTTT,CASSLLGRGNTEAFF
.,TRBV28,TRBJ2-7,.,TGTGCCAGCAAGGGGAGCTCCTACGAGCAGTACTTC,CASKGSSYEQYF
TRBD1,TRBV5-1,TRBJ1-1,once,TGCGCCAGCAGCAGGACAGGGGGCACTGAAGCTTTCTTT,CASSRTGGTEAFF
.,TRBV10-3,TRBJ2-3,.,TGTGCCATCAGTGAGTCGACGGGGACAGATACGCAGTATTTT,CAISESTGTDTQYF
.,TRBV11-1,TRBJ1-2,.,TGTGCCAGCAGCTTATCGGACAGCAACTATGGCTACACCTTC,CASSLSDSNYGYTF
.,TRBV9,TRBJ2-3,.,TGTGCCAGCAGCTTTGGGTCCGCGTCCATCACAGATACGCAGTATTTT,CASSFGSASITDTQYF
TRBD2,TRBV2,TRBJ2-7,.,TGTGCCAGCAGTCGTACCGGACTAGCGGGAGGCTCCTCCTACGAGCAGTACTTC,CASSRTGLAGGSSYEQYF
.,TRBV7-2,TRBJ2-7,.,TGTGCCAGCAGCTTAGAGGCAGGGTGGAGCTCCTACGAGCAGTACTTC,CASSLEAGWSSYEQYF